The TCR beta chain described here comes from a study of cytomegalovirus exposure and HLA in healthy donors. General study points: The authors enumerated some 170 TCR beta chains as linked to cytomegalovirus. Researchers reported in a later analysis that a missense DCLRE1C variant was tied to TCR beta V- and J-gene trimming. Among donors in an Asian-associated ancestry cluster, a later analysis reportedly found fewer N-insertions than the roughly 610-donor mean. Earlier results showed most TCR beta V segments being productive about 90% or about 30% of the time.

This clone has more than one count but fewer than ten. Its antigen is currently unknown. Researchers ran the PCR with 60 Vbeta and 13 Jbeta primers. Sequenced by immunoSEQ multiplex PCR; TCRdb stores in-frame clones only, minus some. The table includes approximately 120,000 clones, roughly 80% detected once. The germline V gene has CDR1 LGHNA and CDR2 YSLEER. This CDR3 has 15 amino acids. V gave up 0 bases and J gave up 3 bases; unmatched junction bases: 2. The TCR sequence derives from a man aged 30 to 45 in good health and CMV-seropositive. Sequencing was performed on PBMCs. V gene TRBV4-3 combines with J gene TRBJ2-1; 7 bases are a match to TRBD2. The CDR3 here is CASSQDGGGYNEQFF. In DNA form, the CDR3 reads TGCGCCAGCAGCCAAGATGGGGGGGGCTACAATGAGCAGTTCTTC.